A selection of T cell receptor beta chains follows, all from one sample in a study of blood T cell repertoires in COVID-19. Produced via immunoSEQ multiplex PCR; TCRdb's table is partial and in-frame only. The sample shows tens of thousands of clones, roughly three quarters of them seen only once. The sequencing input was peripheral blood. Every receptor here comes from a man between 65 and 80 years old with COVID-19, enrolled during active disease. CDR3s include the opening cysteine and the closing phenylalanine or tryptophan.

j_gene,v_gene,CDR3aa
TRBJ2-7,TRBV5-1,CASSLELLSYEQYF
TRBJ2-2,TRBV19,CASSMTGNTGELFF
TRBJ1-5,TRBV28,CASSLYLTGGNQPQHF
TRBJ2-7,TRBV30,CAWSTFREQYF
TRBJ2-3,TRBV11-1,CASRSQDRRTDTQYF
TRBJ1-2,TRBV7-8,CASGLVRGSGGYTF
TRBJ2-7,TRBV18,CASSPRGRSYEQYF
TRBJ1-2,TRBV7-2,CASSSQGYGYTF
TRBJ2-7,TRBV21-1,CASPQAHLSYEQYF
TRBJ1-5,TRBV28,CASSFGQINSNQPQHF
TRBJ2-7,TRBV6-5,CATLGAGTYEQYF
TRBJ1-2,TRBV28,CASLSMDIRVVSGYTF
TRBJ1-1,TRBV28,CASTGSWGRGSTEAFF
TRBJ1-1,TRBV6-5,CASSYPNRDGTEAFF
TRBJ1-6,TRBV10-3,CATSEGPNSPLHF
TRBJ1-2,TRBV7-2,CASSLRDSSYGYTF
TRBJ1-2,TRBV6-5,CASSRLQGAGYTF
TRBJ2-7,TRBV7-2,CASSSGPTIYEQYF
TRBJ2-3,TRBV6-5,CASGRYRGGDTQYF
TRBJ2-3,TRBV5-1,CASSPGTGGADTQYF
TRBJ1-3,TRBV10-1,CASSELFGNGNTIYF
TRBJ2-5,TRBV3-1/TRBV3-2,CASSQRAGQETQYF
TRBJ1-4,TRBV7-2,CASSLVGTEYSEKLFF
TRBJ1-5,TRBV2,CASSVTGPQHF
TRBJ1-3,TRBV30,CAWSVDSHSGNTIYF
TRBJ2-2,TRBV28,CASSTHTGELFF
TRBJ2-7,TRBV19,CASGRTDTYEQYF
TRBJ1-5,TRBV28,CASSAGTGGQPQHF
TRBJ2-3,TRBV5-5,CASTLRGSDTQYF
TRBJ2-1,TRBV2,CARGEGGRSSYNEQFF
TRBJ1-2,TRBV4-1,CASSPTPGGWNGYTF
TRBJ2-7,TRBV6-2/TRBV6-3,CASSWRDYEQYF
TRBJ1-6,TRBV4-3,CASSHTGTVGLRGNSPLHF
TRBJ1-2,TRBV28,CASSPGQGHGYTF
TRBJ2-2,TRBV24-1,CATPGWLDRETGELFF
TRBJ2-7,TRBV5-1,CASNGQGPTYEQYF
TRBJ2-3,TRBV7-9,CASSVWSGRAVDTQYF
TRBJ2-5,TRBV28,CASSALRGKETQYF
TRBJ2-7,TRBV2,CASMGAYEQYF
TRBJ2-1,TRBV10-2,CASRQQGAVGPPYNEQFF
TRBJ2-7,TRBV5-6,CASSRLAGTTYEQYF
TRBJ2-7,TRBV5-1,CASSHRTSGIDEQYF
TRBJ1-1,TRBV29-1,CSANLPGGAFF
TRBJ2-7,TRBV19,CASSPQHGDTDSYEQYF
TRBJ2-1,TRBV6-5,CASQGGSSYNEQFF